This T cell receptor beta chain originates from a study of cytomegalovirus exposure and HLA in healthy donors. Study-wide context: Among approximately 390 genotyped donors, around 77% fell in the Caucasian-associated ancestry cluster.

A word on this clone: The target antigen is unknown.

V was cut by 3 bases and J by 4 bases, with 13 bases left in between. Germline V gene sequence: CDR1 MDHEN, CDR2 SYDVKM. This CDR3 comprises 15 residues. Study outcomes and limitations: Prior analysis indicated that the majority of TCR beta V segments exhibited productivity approximately 90% or approximately 30% of the time.

With 60 Vbeta and 13 Jbeta primers, the PCR was carried out. Per the authors' pipeline: Later reanalysis found approximately 76 million unique TCR beta chains, roughly 9.9 million of them shared. Sequencing was performed with immunoSEQ multiplex PCR; in TCRdb, only in-frame clones are kept and a portion is missing. That table gives V, J and clone size, and the DNA gave D and trimming. The sample lists 95,000 to 110,000 clones, 82% occurring once. This TCR came from a man aged 30 to 45 in good health and CMV-seropositive. Sequenced input: PBMCs. The rearrangement joins TRBV28 to TRBJ1-5; weak D call: TRBD1 (5 bases). The CDR3 DNA reads TGTGCCAGCAGTTTGGGGGGAAGGGGAAATCAGCCCCAGCATTTT. It specifies CASSLGGRGNQPQHF.